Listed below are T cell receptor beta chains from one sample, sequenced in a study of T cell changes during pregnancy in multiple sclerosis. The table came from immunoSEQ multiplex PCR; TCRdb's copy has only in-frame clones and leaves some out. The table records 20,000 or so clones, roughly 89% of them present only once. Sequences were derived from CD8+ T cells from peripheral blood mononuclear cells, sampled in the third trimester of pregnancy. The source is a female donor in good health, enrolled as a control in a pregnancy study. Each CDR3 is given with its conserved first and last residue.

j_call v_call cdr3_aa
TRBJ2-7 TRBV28 CASSITGSTYEQYF
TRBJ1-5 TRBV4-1 CASSQEGTGMGQPQHF
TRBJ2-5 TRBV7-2 CASSLVGGLKETQYF
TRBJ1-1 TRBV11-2 CASSGDTPDRSVNTEAFF
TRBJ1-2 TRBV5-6 CASSRGSNYGYTF
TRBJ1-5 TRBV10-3 CAISEAENNEPQHF
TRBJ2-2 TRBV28 CACSSPIPNTGELFF
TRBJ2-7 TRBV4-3 CASSPLAGLADEQYF
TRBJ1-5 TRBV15 CATSREDGPQHF
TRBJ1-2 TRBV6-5 CASSPDQTAERGYTF
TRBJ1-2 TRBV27 CASSDGLRPNYGYTF
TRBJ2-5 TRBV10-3 CAISEELAGPQETQYF
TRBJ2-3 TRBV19 CASSIPQGADTQYF
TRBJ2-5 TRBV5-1 CASSSGNRGETQYF
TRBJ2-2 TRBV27 CASSITSGGAGELFF
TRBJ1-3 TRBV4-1 CASSQTPDSEDTIYF
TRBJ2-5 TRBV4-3 CASSQDQDSPWTQYF
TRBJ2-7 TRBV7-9 CASSDGSYEQYF
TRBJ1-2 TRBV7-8 CASSLAVTGIYGYTF